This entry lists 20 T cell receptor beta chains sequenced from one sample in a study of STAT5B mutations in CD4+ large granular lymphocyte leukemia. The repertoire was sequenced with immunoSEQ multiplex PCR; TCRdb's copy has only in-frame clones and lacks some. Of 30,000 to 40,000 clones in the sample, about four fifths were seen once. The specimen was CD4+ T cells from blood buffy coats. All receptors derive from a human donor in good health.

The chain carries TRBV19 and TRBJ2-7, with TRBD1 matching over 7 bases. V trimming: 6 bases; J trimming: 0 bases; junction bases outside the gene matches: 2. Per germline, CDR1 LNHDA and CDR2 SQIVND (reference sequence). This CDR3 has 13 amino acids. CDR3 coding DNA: TGTGCCAGTAGGCGGACAGGCTCCTACGAGCAGTACTTC. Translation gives CASRRTGSYEQYF. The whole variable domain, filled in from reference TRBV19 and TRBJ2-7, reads DGGITQSPKYLFRKEGQNVTLSCEQNLNHDAMYWYRQDPGQGLRLIYYSQIVNDFQKGDIAEGYSVSREKKESFPLTVTSAQKNPTAFYLCASRRTGSYEQYFGPGTRLTVT.

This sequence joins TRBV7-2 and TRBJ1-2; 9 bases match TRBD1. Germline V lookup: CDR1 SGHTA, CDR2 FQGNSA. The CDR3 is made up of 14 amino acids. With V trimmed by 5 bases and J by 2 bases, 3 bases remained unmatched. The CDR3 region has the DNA TGTGCCAGCAGCGGGGGGACAGGGAACTATGGCTACACCTTC. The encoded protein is CASSGGTGNYGYTF.

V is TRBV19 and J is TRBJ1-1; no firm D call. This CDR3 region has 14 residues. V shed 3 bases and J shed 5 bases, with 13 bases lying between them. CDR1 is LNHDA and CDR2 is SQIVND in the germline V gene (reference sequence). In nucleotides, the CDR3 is TGTGCCAGTAGTATCCCCGGCCTGGGGACTGAAGCTTTCTTT. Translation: CASSIPGLGTEAFF.

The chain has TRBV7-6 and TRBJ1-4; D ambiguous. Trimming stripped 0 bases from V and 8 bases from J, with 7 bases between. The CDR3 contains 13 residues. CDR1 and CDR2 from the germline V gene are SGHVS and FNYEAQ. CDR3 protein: CASSLAWAEKLFF. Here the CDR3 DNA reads TGTGCCAGCAGCTTAGCGTGGGCAGAAAAACTGTTTTTT.

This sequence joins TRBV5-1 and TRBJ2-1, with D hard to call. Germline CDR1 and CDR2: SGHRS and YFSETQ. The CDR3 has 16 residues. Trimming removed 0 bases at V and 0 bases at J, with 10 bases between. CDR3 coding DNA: TGCGCCAGCAGCTTGGCGGGCAGGAGCTCCTACAATGAGCAGTTCTTC. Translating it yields CASSLAGRSSYNEQFF.

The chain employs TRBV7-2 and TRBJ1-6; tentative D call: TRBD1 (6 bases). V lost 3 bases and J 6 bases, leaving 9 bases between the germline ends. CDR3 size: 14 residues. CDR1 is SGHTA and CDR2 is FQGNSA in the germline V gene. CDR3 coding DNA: TGTGCCAGCAGCTTTTGGACAGTTAATTCACCCCTCCACTTT. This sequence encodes CASSFWTVNSPLHF.

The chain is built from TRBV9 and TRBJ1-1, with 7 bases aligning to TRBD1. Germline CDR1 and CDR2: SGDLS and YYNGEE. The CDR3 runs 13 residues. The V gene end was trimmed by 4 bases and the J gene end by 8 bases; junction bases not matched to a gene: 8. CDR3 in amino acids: CASSYGTAFEAFF. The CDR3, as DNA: TGTGCCAGCAGCTACGGGACAGCCTTCGAAGCTTTCTTT.

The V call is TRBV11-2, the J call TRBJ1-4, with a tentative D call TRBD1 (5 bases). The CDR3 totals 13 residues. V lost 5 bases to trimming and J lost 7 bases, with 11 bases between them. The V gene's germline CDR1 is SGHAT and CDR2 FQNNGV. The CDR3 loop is CASSLLRGEKLFF. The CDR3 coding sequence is TGTGCCAGCAGCCTACTGAGGGGTGAAAAACTGTTTTTT. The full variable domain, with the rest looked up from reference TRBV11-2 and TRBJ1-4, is EAGVAQSPRYKIIEKRQSVAFWCNPISGHATLYWYQQILGQGPKLLIQFQNNGVVDDSQLPKDRFSAERLKGVDSTLKIQPAKLEDSAVYLCASSLLRGEKLFFGSGTQLSVL.

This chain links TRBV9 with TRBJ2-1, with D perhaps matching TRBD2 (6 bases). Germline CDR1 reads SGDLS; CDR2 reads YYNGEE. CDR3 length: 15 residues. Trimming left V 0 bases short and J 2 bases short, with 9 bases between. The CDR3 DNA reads TGTGCCAGCAGCGTAGACGGGAGCGCCTACAATGAGCAGTTCTTC. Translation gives CASSVDGSAYNEQFF.

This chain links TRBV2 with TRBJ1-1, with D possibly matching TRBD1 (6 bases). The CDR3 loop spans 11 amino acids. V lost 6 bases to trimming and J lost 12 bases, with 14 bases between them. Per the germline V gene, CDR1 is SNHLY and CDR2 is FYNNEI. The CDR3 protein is CASRGAGETFF. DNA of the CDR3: TGTGCCAGCAGAGGGGCAGGGGAGACTTTCTTT.

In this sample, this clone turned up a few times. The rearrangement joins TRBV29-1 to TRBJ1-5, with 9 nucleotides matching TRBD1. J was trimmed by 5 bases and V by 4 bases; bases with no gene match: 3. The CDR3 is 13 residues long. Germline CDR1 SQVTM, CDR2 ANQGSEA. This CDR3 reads CSVGTGDDQPQHF. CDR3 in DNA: TGCAGCGTTGGGACAGGGGATGATCAGCCCCAGCATTTT.

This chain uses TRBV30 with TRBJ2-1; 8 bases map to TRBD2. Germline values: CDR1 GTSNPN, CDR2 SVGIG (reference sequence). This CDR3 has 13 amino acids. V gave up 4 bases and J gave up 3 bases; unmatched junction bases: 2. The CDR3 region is CAWTSGGYNEQFF. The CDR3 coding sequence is TGTGCCTGGACCAGCGGGGGCTACAATGAGCAGTTCTTC.

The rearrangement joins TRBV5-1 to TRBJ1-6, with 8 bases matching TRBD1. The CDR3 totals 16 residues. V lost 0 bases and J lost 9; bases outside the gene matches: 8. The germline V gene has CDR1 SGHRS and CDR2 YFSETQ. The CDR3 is CASSLEAGGASSPLHF. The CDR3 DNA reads TGCGCCAGCAGCTTGGAGGCAGGGGGCGCTTCTTCACCCCTCCACTTT.

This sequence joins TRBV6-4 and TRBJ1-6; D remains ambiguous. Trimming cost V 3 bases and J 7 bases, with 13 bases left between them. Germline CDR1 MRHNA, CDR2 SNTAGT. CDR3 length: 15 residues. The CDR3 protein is CASSEIGVNNSPLHF. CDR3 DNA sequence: TGTGCCAGCAGTGAAATTGGGGTGAACAATTCACCCCTCCACTTT.

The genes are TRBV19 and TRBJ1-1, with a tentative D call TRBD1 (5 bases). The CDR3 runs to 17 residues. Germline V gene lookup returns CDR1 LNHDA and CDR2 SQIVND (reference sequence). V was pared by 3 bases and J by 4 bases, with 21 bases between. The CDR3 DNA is TGTGCCAGTAGTATCCGGGGCCCGTCTCTAACGAGCACTGAAGCTTTCTTT. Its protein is CASSIRGPSLTSTEAFF.

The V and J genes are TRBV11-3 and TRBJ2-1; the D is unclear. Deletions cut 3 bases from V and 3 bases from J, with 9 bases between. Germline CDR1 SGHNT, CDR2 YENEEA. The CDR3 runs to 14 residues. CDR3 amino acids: CASSFGGDYNEQFF. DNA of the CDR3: TGTGCCAGCAGCTTTGGCGGAGACTACAATGAGCAGTTCTTC.

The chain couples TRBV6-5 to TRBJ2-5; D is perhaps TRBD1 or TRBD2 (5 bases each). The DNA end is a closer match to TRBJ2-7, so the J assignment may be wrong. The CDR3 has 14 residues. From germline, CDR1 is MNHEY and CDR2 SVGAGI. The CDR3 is CASSPEGRFYEQYF. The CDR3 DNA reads TGTGCCAGCAGTCCCGAGGGGCGATTCTACGAGCAGTACTTC.

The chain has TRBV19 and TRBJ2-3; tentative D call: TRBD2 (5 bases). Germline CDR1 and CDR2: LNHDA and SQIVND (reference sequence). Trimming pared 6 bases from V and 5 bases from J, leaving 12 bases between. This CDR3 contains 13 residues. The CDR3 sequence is CASRDPGRDTQYF. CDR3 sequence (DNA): TGTGCCAGTAGGGACCCTGGGAGAGATACGCAGTATTTT. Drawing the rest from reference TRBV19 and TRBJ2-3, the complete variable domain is DGGITQSPKYLFRKEGQNVTLSCEQNLNHDAMYWYRQDPGQGLRLIYYSQIVNDFQKGDIAEGYSVSREKKESFPLTVTSAQKNPTAFYLCASRDPGRDTQYFGPGTRLTVL.

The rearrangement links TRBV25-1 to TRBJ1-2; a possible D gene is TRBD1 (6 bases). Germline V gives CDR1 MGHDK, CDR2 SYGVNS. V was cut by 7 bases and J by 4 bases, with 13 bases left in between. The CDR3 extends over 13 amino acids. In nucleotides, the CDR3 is TGTGCCAGCACCGGGGGGCACGGCTATGGCTACACCTTC. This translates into CASTGGHGYGYTF.

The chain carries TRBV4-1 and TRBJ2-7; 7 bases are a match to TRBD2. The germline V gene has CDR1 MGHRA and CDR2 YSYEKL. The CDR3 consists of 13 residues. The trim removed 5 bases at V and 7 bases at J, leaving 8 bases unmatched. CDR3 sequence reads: CASSFRLADEQYF. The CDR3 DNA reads TGCGCCAGCAGCTTCCGACTAGCAGATGAGCAGTACTTC.